Each of the 32 T cell receptor beta chains below was sequenced from the same sample in a study of molecular identifiers for immune sequencing clone quantification. TCRdb recomputed calls from the PCR reads with MiXCR, one row per CDR3 protein. This repertoire shows some 650,000 distinct CDR3 sequences, roughly 21% found once; its top ten account for under 0.95%. Specimen: naive CD8+ T cells from blood, with Jurkat cell RNA spiked in. As to subset: FACS-sorted CD8+CD4-CCR7+CD45RA+ naive T cells. The receptors here all came from a human donor in good health. Some libraries in this study had Jurkat cell RNA spiked in.

The sample holds a few counts of this clonotype. The chain links TRBV9 to TRBJ2-7; D is possibly TRBD1 (5 bases). The CDR3 is 15 amino acids. Trimming pared 0 bases from V and 3 bases from J, leaving 13 bases between. The germline CDR1 and CDR2 sequences are SGDLS and YYNGEE. CDR3 nucleotides: TGTGCCAGCAGCGTAGGCCAGGGTCCTCTCTACGAGCAGTACTTC. Its protein is CASSVGQGPLYEQYF. The variable domain in full, with the rest retrieved from reference TRBV9 and TRBJ2-7, is DSGVTQTPKHLITATGQRVTLRCSPRSGDLSVYWYQQSLDQGLQFLIQYYNGEERAKGNILERFSAQQFPDLHSELNLSSLELGDSALYFCASSVGQGPLYEQYFGPGTRLTVT.

This clonotype was seen only once. One end of the junction varies from germline; a read error may be responsible. This chain links TRBV7-2 with TRBJ2-5; TRBD1 aligns across 12 bases. The CDR3 consists of 19 residues. Germline V gene data show CDR1 as SGHTA and CDR2 as FQGNSA. The CDR3 nucleotides are TGTGCCAGCAGCTTAGGAGGGGACAGGGGGCGTTTTGACGGAGAGGCCCAGTGCTTC. Amino acid sequence: CASSLGGDRGRFDGEAQCF.

A remark on this clonotype: This may come from a read error, since a much larger clone is one base off. The rearrangement joins TRBV19 to TRBJ2-7, with D hard to call. The CDR3 sequence is 13 residues long. Between the trimmed V and J ends, which lost 8 bases and 2 bases, there was a span of 13 bases. From germline, CDR1 is LNHDA and CDR2 SQIVND (reference sequence). DNA of the CDR3: TGTGCCAGTGGGTACGTGGCGGCCTACGAGCAGTACTTC. Protein product: CASGYVAAYEQYF. The full variable domain, with the rest looked up from reference TRBV19 and TRBJ2-7, is DGGITQSPKYLFRKEGQNVTLSCEQNLNHDAMYWYRQDPGQGLRLIYYSQIVNDFQKGDIAEGYSVSREKKESFPLTVTSAQKNPTAFYLCASGYVAAYEQYFGPGTRLTVT.

This CDR3 is CASSFSQGAMADTQYF. The CDR3 nucleotides are TGTGCCAGCAGTTTCTCCCAGGGTGCAATGGCAGATACGCAGTATTTT. This chain joins TRBV28 and TRBJ2-3; D might be TRBD1 (5 bases). Germline CDR1 reads MDHEN; CDR2 reads SYDVKM. CDR3 size: 16 residues. Trimming removed 3 bases at V and 4 bases at J, with 17 bases between.

The CDR3, as DNA: TGTGCCAGCCTAGGACTAGCGGGAGAACTTGAGCAGTTCTTC. It is translated as CASLGLAGELEQFF. The chain uses TRBV28 and TRBJ2-1, with 13 bases that match TRBD2. The CDR3 length is 14 residues. Germline CDR1 is MDHEN and CDR2 is SYDVKM. J was trimmed by 9 bases and V by 8 bases; bases with no gene match: 7.

This clonotype was counted ten times or more. V gene TRBV9 combines with J gene TRBJ1-5, with D unresolved. The CDR3 is 14 amino acids. Trimming left V 0 bases short and J 1 base short, with 5 bases between. From germline, CDR1 is SGDLS and CDR2 YYNGEE. The CDR3 here is CASSVEDSNQPQHF. The CDR3 DNA reads TGTGCCAGCAGCGTAGAGGACAGCAATCAGCCCCAGCATTTT.

In the case of this clonotype: A read error may be the cause here, since a much bigger clone is one base away. The chain is built from TRBV4-3 and TRBJ2-7; 7 bases match TRBD1. The V gene's germline CDR1 is LGHNA and CDR2 YSLEER. This CDR3 is built from 16 residues. CDR3 in DNA: TGCGCCAGCAGCCAAGATAGGGGCAGGGGGACGTACGAGCGGTACTTC. This encodes CASSQDRGRGTYERYF.

This clonotype was detected only a few times. This rearrangement joins TRBV20-1 to TRBJ2-7; TRBD2 agrees at 9 bases. The CDR3 totals 17 residues. Germline values: CDR1 DFQATT, CDR2 SNEGSKA (reference sequence). The J segment lost 3 bases and the V segment lost 2 bases, leaving 14 bases of the junction unmatched. Here the CDR3 DNA reads TGCAGTGCTAGACCTCCGGGGGATCAGCGGGAGGTCTACGAGCAGTACTTC. Translation gives CSARPPGDQREVYEQYF.

This clonotype was observed at least ten times. V is TRBV12-3 or TRBV12-4 and J is TRBJ1-2; D perhaps matches TRBD1 (6 bases). V dropped 2 bases and J dropped 4 bases, with 14 bases sitting between them. This CDR3 has 15 amino acids. The CDR3 spells CASSLRPGGAYGYTF. Here the CDR3 DNA reads TGTGCCAGCAGTTTACGTCCGGGGGGCGCCTATGGCTACACCTTC.

This clonotype was detected a few times. CDR3 DNA: TGTGCCAGCAGTTTACTGACCGGTGAGCAGTTCTTC. Encoded protein: CASSLLTGEQFF. This sequence joins TRBV27 and TRBJ2-1, with unresolved D. V lost 2 bases to trimming and J lost 9 bases, with 8 bases between them. This CDR3 contains 12 residues. CDR1 is MNHEY, CDR2 SMNVEV, per germline (reference sequence).

The chain links TRBV5-6 to TRBJ1-1; D ambiguous. The germline gives CDR1 SGHDT, CDR2 YYEEEE. This CDR3 has 15 amino acids. V was cut by 0 bases and J by 1 base, with 10 bases left in between. The CDR3 DNA reads as TGTGCCAGCAGCTTGGCCGCCAGGAAGAACACTGAAGCTTTCTTT. Amino acid sequence: CASSLAARKNTEAFF.

The table lists this clonotype with many counts. This rearrangement joins TRBV12-3 or TRBV12-4 to TRBJ1-1, with D perhaps matching TRBD1 (6 bases). CDR3 length: 13 residues. V was clipped by 10 bases and J by 6 bases, with 18 bases between them. The CDR3 sequence: CATTGGGPAEAFF. CDR3 nucleotides: TGTGCCACAACCGGCGGGGGCCCTGCTGAAGCTTTCTTT.

Ten or more counts support this clonotype. The rearrangement joins TRBV11-2 to TRBJ2-7; TRBD1 agrees at 9 bases. Germline CDR1 is SGHAT and CDR2 is FQNNGV. The CDR3 sequence is 13 residues long. Trimming at V came to 8 bases and at J to 4 bases, leaving 6 bases not matched to a gene. CDR3 region: CASGGTGRYEQYF. The CDR3, as DNA: TGTGCCAGCGGGGGGACAGGGAGGTACGAGCAGTACTTC.

This clonotype was recorded at least ten times. The chain joins TRBV5-5 to TRBJ2-5; D ambiguous. CDR3 length equals 17 residues. Trimming left V 6 bases short and J 5 bases short, with 26 bases between. Germline loops: CDR1 SGHKS, CDR2 YYEKEE (reference sequence). CDR3 residues: CASTTGVWSGFGETQYF. In nucleotides, the CDR3 is TGTGCCAGCACCACTGGAGTTTGGTCCGGGTTTGGGGAGACCCAGTACTTC.

This clonotype has a count of ten or more. This sequence joins TRBV6-6 and TRBJ2-7, with 9 bases lining up with TRBD1. CDR1 MNHNY and CDR2 SVGAGI come from the germline V gene (reference sequence). V lost 8 bases to trimming and J lost 4 bases; unmatched junction nucleotides: 12. The CDR3 length is 15 residues. Written as DNA, the CDR3 is TGTGCCAGCCGCCAGGTCGGGACAGGGATGTACGAGCAGTACTTC. As protein: CASRQVGTGMYEQYF.

The sample holds many counts of this clonotype. V gene TRBV7-9 combines with J gene TRBJ2-7; 9 positions match TRBD1. Germline V gene sequence: CDR1 SEHNR, CDR2 FQNEAQ (reference sequence). CDR3 length equals 14 residues. V lost 4 bases, J lost 11 bases, and 12 bases stayed unmatched. Written as DNA, the CDR3 is TGTGCCAGCAGCTCAGGGACAGGGCGCCCTTTGGAGTACTTC. Its protein is CASSSGTGRPLEYF.

The table lists this clonotype with many counts. J is TRBJ2-5 and V is TRBV12-3 or TRBV12-4; maybe TRBD2 (6 bases). CDR3 size: 16 residues. V was clipped by 2 bases and J by 2 bases, with 15 bases between them. In DNA form, the CDR3 reads TGTGCCAGCAGTTTACATGGCCTAGCGTTGCAAGAGACCCAGTACTTC. It yields the protein CASSLHGLALQETQYF.

This clonotype showed up many times. The chain recombines TRBV7-9 with TRBJ2-2, with 8 bases identical to TRBD2. The V gene's germline CDR1 is SEHNR and CDR2 FQNEAQ (reference sequence). The CDR3 runs 16 residues. Trimming removed 1 base from V and 4 bases from J; junction bases left unmatched: 5. The CDR3 loop reads CASSLGTSGATGELFF. CDR3 in DNA: TGTGCCAGCAGCTTAGGAACTAGCGGAGCCACCGGGGAGCTGTTTTTT. Full variable domain (missing parts from reference TRBV7-9 and TRBJ2-2): DTGVSQNPRHKITKRGQNVTFRCDPISEHNRLYWYRQTLGQGPEFLTYFQNEAQLEKSRLLSDRFSAERPKGSFSTLEIQRTEQGDSAMYLCASSLGTSGATGELFFGEGSRLTVL.

This clonotype was counted many times. CDR3 DNA sequence: TGTGCCAGCAGCCGCCTAAGTGCCCCTAATGAAAAACTGTTTTTT. Its protein is CASSRLSAPNEKLFF. The rearrangement links TRBV7-9 to TRBJ1-4; no reliable D call. V gave up 5 bases and J gave up 3 bases, with 13 bases separating them. The CDR3 has 15 residues. The germline V gene has CDR1 SEHNR and CDR2 FQNEAQ (reference sequence).

The count of this clonotype is one. A clone one base away is much larger, so this may be a read error. The chain uses TRBV27 and TRBJ1-1; D is unresolved. Trimming shortened V by 5 bases and J by 5 bases, and 12 bases separated the two germline ends. This CDR3 comprises 13 residues. Germline values: CDR1 MNHEY, CDR2 SMNVEV (reference sequence). CDR3 in DNA: TGTGCCAGCAGTGCTTCTGACCTTACTGAAGCTTTCTTT. Translated, it gives CASSASDLTEAFF.

This clonotype has more than one count but fewer than ten. The rearrangement uses TRBV5-1 and TRBJ2-5; 8 positions agree with TRBD2. Trimming removed 4 bases from V and 5 bases from J; junction bases left unmatched: 19. This CDR3 region has 18 residues. The germline CDR1 and CDR2 sequences are SGHRS and YFSETQ. CDR3 loop: CASSLTREDIHEGETQYF. The CDR3 region has the DNA TGCGCCAGCAGCCTCACGCGGGAGGACATCCACGAGGGGGAGACCCAGTACTTC.

This clonotype came up many times. The chain links TRBV7-6 to TRBJ2-1; D is uncertain. The CDR3 consists of 14 residues. The germline V and J ends were trimmed by 6 bases and 5 bases, with 14 bases remaining between them. Looked up from germline, CDR1 is SGHVS and CDR2 is FNYEAQ. CDR3 residues: CASSILTGDNEQFF. The CDR3 region has the DNA TGTGCCAGCAGTATATTGACTGGGGACAATGAGCAGTTCTTC.

This clonotype was picked up many times. V gene TRBV2 combines with J gene TRBJ2-7; D may be TRBD1 or TRBD2 (6 bases each). This CDR3 spans 13 amino acids. Germline V CDR1 and CDR2: SNHLY, FYNNEI. V was shortened by 3 bases and J by 3 bases, with 9 bases between the two germline ends. CDR3 protein: CASSEEGDYEQYF. CDR3 bases: TGTGCCAGCAGTGAGGAGGGGGACTACGAGCAGTACTTC.

This clonotype was detected ten times or more. The chain recombines TRBV4-1 with TRBJ2-3; the D call may be TRBD1 or TRBD2 (6 bases each). V shed 3 bases and J shed 1 base, with 11 bases lying between them. Germline V lookup: CDR1 MGHRA, CDR2 YSYEKL. CDR3 length: 15 residues. The CDR3 reads CASSQGGTGTDTQYF. CDR3 in DNA: TGCGCCAGCAGCCAGGGGGGCACGGGCACAGATACGCAGTATTTT.

This clonotype was seen ten or more times. The genes are TRBV6-5 and TRBJ1-2; D is perhaps TRBD1 (5 bases). The CDR3 is 14 residues long. V was cut by 5 bases and J by 8 bases, with 18 bases left in between. The V gene's germline CDR1 is MNHEY and CDR2 SVGAGI. As DNA, the CDR3 is TGTGCCAGCAGTCCCTACCGGGACGGAGGGGGCTACACCTTC. Translated, it gives CASSPYRDGGGYTF.

The chain recombines TRBV27 with TRBJ2-3, with 10 bases identical to TRBD2. The CDR3 is 15 amino acids. J was trimmed by 2 bases and V by 6 bases; bases with no gene match: 5. Germline V CDR1 and CDR2: MNHEY, SMNVEV (reference sequence). CDR3 region: CASRAGTSATDTQYF. The CDR3 DNA reads as TGTGCCAGCAGGGCCGGGACTAGCGCCACAGATACGCAGTATTTT.

This clonotype was seen only a few times. This chain connects TRBV14 to TRBJ1-4; D possibly corresponds to TRBD1 (5 bases). The V gene's germline CDR1 is SGHDN and CDR2 FVKESK. The CDR3 runs 16 residues. Between the trimmed V and J ends, which lost 0 bases and 7 bases, there was a span of 15 bases. The CDR3 protein is CASSQEGPGFGEKLFF. CDR3 in DNA: TGTGCCAGCAGCCAAGAGGGGCCAGGATTCGGTGAAAAACTGTTTTTT.

On this clonotype itself: A clone one base away is much larger, so this may be a read error. J is TRBJ2-7 and V is TRBV2, with D unresolved. With 4 bases removed from V and 4 bases from J, the gap between germline ends came to 11 bases. This CDR3 is 13 amino acids long. Looked up from germline, CDR1 is SNHLY and CDR2 is FYNNEI. CDR3 nucleotide sequence: TGTGCCAGCAGTGGAGTGCAGGCGTACGAGCAGTACTTC. Translating it yields CASSGVQAYEQYF.

This clonotype was detected a few times. The genes are TRBV20-1 and TRBJ2-2; 10 nucleotides line up with TRBD2. CDR3 length equals 16 residues. With V trimmed by 0 bases and J by 2 bases, 3 bases remained unmatched. Germline values: CDR1 DFQATT, CDR2 SNEGSKA (reference sequence). This CDR3 reads CSARDGLAVNTGELFF. In DNA form, the CDR3 reads TGCAGTGCTAGAGACGGACTAGCGGTTAACACCGGGGAGCTGTTTTTT.

This sequence joins TRBV11-2 and TRBJ2-3; 12 bases line up with TRBD2. The germline gives CDR1 SGHAT, CDR2 FQNNGV. V lost 4 bases to trimming and J lost 3 bases; unmatched junction nucleotides: 8. The CDR3 is 17 amino acids. CDR3 amino acids: CASSYPILAGGTDTQYF. The CDR3 DNA follows: TGTGCCAGCAGCTACCCAATACTAGCGGGAGGTACAGATACGCAGTATTTT.

As for this clonotype: A single base separates this from a much larger clone, so it may be a read error. V gene TRBV20-1 combines with J gene TRBJ2-5; TRBD2 matches 12 bases. The CDR3 is made up of 16 amino acids. The V gene's germline CDR1 is DFQATT and CDR2 SNEGSKA (reference sequence). This CDR3 reads CSAREPSGGAWETLYF. The CDR3 bases are TGCAGTGCTAGAGAGCCTAGCGGGGGGGCCTGGGAGACCCTGTACTTC.

This clonotype showed up many times. The chain links TRBV20-1 to TRBJ2-7, with 11 bases lining up with TRBD1. J was trimmed by 7 bases and V by 5 bases; bases with no gene match: 13. CDR3 length: 15 residues. Germline CDR1 DFQATT, CDR2 SNEGSKA (reference sequence). Here the CDR3 reads CSARPDRDRGFEQYF. CDR3 DNA: TGCAGTGCTCGCCCTGACCGGGACAGGGGGTTTGAGCAGTACTTC.